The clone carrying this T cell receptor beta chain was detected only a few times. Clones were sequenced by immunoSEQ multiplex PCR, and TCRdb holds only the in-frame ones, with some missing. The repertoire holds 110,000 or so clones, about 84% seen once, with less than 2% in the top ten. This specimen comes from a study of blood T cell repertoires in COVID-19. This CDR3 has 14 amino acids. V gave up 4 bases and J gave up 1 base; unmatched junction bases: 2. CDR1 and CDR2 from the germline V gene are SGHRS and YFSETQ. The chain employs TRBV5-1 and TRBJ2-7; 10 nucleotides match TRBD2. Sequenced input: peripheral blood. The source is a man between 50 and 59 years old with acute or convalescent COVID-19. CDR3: CASSVLAGSYEQYF. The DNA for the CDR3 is TGCGCCAGCAGCGTACTAGCGGGGTCCTACGAGCAGTACTTC.